This T cell receptor beta chain was identified in a study of cytomegalovirus exposure and HLA in healthy donors. Study outcomes and limitations: There were approximately 150 TCR beta chains listed as cytomegalovirus-associated. It was found in a later analysis that first-cohort TCR clusters tended to co-occur in the roughly 120 validation repertoires. Rare sequences made up most TCRs, while some public TCRs were found in many donors.

Of note for this clone: The antigen remains undetermined.

The assay was immunoSEQ multiplex PCR, and TCRdb's table has in-frame clones only and misses some. This sample has about 160,000 clones, with approximately 96% found just once. The TCR was taken from a woman under 30 in good health and CMV-seronegative. The sequenced sample consisted of PBMCs.

CDR3 in DNA: TGTGCCAGCAGGAACAGGGGGCCGAACACCGGGGAGCTGTTTTTT. It translates to CASRNRGPNTGELFF. This chain uses TRBV25-1 with TRBJ2-2, with 9 bases aligning to TRBD1. This CDR3 spans 15 amino acids. V was clipped by 6 bases and J by 0 bases; unmatched bases: 2. CDR1 MGHDK and CDR2 SYGVNS come from the germline V gene.